This T cell receptor (beta chain) was recorded in a study of T cell responses to AZD1222 COVID-19 vaccine. Assay: immunoSEQ multiplex PCR; the TCRdb copy retains only in-frame clones and omits some. Here the sample spans over 150,000 clones, 90% being singletons. The germline V gene has CDR1 MNHEY and CDR2 SVGAGI. CDR3 length: 14 residues. V was trimmed by 7 bases and J by 1 base, leaving 13 bases between them. Points from the study as a whole: Donor demographics were predominantly white British with a female majority; clonal diversity may be underestimated. The study reported that nearly half of spike-specific TCRs target unmutated variant regions. Receipt of two AZD1222 doses was followed by a rise in Spike-specific TCR breadth and depth. There were repertoire samples only from the period after the peak T cell response.

About this clone itself: Its antigen remains unknown.

This material consisted of peripheral blood, taken on day 0 of AZD1222 vaccination. The TCR originated in an adult in good health. The rearrangement uses TRBV6-5 and TRBJ2-5; either TRBD1 or TRBD2 may fit D (6 bases each). The CDR3 spells CASTPGGAQETQYF. As DNA, the CDR3 is TGTGCCAGCACTCCCGGGGGCGCCCAAGAGACCCAGTACTTC.